These 11 T cell receptor beta chains share one sample of origin, sequenced in a study of blood T cell repertoires in COVID-19. Here immunoSEQ multiplex PCR was the method, and the copy in TCRdb shows in-frame clones only, minus some. The sample shows a few hundred thousand clones, 85% of them seen only once. Sequencing was performed on PBMCs or T cells enriched from blood (not recorded which). The receptors shown here come from a woman between 50 and 59 years old who had recovered from COVID-19.

The V and J genes are TRBV5-1 and TRBJ2-1; 10 bases are shared with TRBD1. CDR1 SGHRS and CDR2 YFSETQ come from the germline V gene. This CDR3 region has 15 residues. The V and J ends lost 2 bases and 8 bases, in that order; junction bases with no gene match: 7. CDR3 in amino acids: CASSFSGTGADEQFF. The CDR3 DNA follows: TGCGCCAGCAGCTTCTCCGGGACAGGGGCCGATGAGCAGTTCTTC.

This chain connects TRBV5-5 to TRBJ1-5; TRBD1 is a possible D gene (5 bases). The CDR3 length is 16 residues. Trimming pared 1 base from V and 6 bases from J, leaving 17 bases between. The germline V gene encodes CDR1 SGHKS and CDR2 YYEKEE (reference sequence). CDR3 protein: CASSLHAGTGGQPQHF. The CDR3 nucleotides are TGTGCCAGCAGCTTGCACGCGGGGACGGGAGGTCAGCCCCAGCATTTT.

This chain uses TRBV6-5 with TRBJ2-1; 9 bases are shared with TRBD2. Germline-derived CDR1 and CDR2 are MNHEY and SVGAGI. The CDR3 has 14 amino acids. The J segment lost 2 bases and the V segment lost 11 bases, leaving 7 bases of the junction unmatched. The CDR3 loop is CASTRGGAYNEQFF. The CDR3 nucleotides are TGTGCCTCCACGCGGGGGGGGGCCTACAATGAGCAGTTCTTC.

This clone occurred a few times. The chain uses TRBV7-9 and TRBJ1-6; 10 nucleotides line up with TRBD1. The germline V gene has CDR1 SEHNR and CDR2 FQNEAQ (reference sequence). This CDR3 has 15 residues. V was clipped by 4 bases and J by 8 bases; unmatched bases: 5. CDR3 sequence: CASSSGTGVDSPLHF. In nucleotides, the CDR3 is TGTGCCAGCAGCTCAGGGACAGGGGTTGATTCACCCCTCCACTTT.

The chain recombines TRBV5-1 with TRBJ1-1; 8 nucleotides align to TRBD1. Germline CDR1 is SGHRS and CDR2 is YFSETQ. This CDR3 is built from 16 residues. V dropped 3 bases and J dropped 4; count of bases not matched to a gene: 11. The CDR3 region is CASSYLSPGQATEAFF. In nucleotides, the CDR3 is TGCGCCAGCAGCTACTTATCTCCGGGACAGGCCACTGAAGCTTTCTTT.

V usage is TRBV11-2 and J usage is TRBJ1-2, with D unresolved. The V end was cut by 1 base, the J end by 3 bases, with 6 bases between. This CDR3 is built from 13 residues. The germline CDR1 and CDR2 sequences are SGHAT and FQNNGV. In nucleotides, the CDR3 is TGTGCCAGCAGCTTAGGGGGAGACTATGGCTACACCTTC. Residues: CASSLGGDYGYTF.

The chain carries TRBV9 and TRBJ2-7; 8 bases are a match to TRBD1. The V segment lost 0 bases and the J segment 6 bases; nucleotides outside the gene matches: 5. CDR3 length: 14 residues. Germline V CDR1 and CDR2: SGDLS, YYNGEE. This CDR3 reads CASSVDQGAVEQYF. Here the CDR3 DNA reads TGTGCCAGCAGCGTAGACCAGGGGGCGGTCGAGCAGTACTTC.

This chain links TRBV4-3 with TRBJ2-1, with TRBD2 matching 7 bases. The V gene's germline CDR1 is LGHNA and CDR2 YSLEER. V gave up 1 base and J gave up 2 bases; unmatched junction bases: 5. The length of the CDR3 is 16 residues. CDR3 residues: CASSQVGGSTYNEQFF. CDR3 sequence (DNA): TGCGCCAGCAGCCAAGTGGGCGGGAGTACCTACAATGAGCAGTTCTTC.

The CDR3 DNA follows: TGTGCCAGCAGCTTTAACCGGGACAGCCATAACACTGAAGCTTTCTTT. Protein: CASSFNRDSHNTEAFF. The V gene is TRBV12-1, the J gene TRBJ1-1; the table's D call, TRBD1, was not checked against the DNA. TRBV12-1 has pseudogene status. The CDR3 runs to 16 residues.

The chain couples TRBV10-2 to TRBJ1-5, with 9 bases identical to TRBD1. There are 15 residues in the CDR3. Trimming at V came to 6 bases and at J to 4 bases, leaving 7 bases not matched to a gene. In germline, CDR1 is WSHSY, CDR2 SAAADI. CDR3 residues: CASRTGGPSNQPQHF. The CDR3 bases are TGCGCCAGCAGAACAGGGGGCCCGAGTAATCAGCCCCAGCATTTT.

V and J are TRBV19 and TRBJ1-1; D is uncertain. V lost 4 bases and J lost 3, with 15 bases in between. Germline V gene sequence: CDR1 LNHDA, CDR2 SQIVND (reference sequence). This CDR3 has 15 residues. The CDR3 here is CASSSLGAGDTEAFF. The CDR3 DNA is TGTGCCAGTAGTAGTTTGGGCGCCGGGGACACTGAAGCTTTCTTT.